These T cell receptor beta chains were read from a single sample in a study of control samples from healthy donors and cancer patients. The protocol was immunoSEQ multiplex PCR, while the TCRdb copy is restricted to in-frame clones and leaves out a portion. The table records roughly 180,000 clones, about 94% of them present only once. The specimen was blood. These receptors all stem from a woman aged 60-75 years in good health. Each CDR3 is given with its conserved first and last residue. D genes are given only for firm matches. Clone size is not always given. Where it is, it says once, few, many or a class for expanded clones.

>TRBV3-1/TRBV3-2|.|.|TRBJ2-5
TGTGCCAGCAGCCTGGACTTGGGCGGGACCCAGTACTTC
CASSLDLGGTQYF
>TRBV19|.|.|TRBJ1-2
TGTGCCAGTAGTATGGCGGGCAGGGCGGCTCATGGCTACACCTTC
CASSMAGRAAHGYTF
>TRBV5-4|.|TRBD1|TRBJ1-6
TGTGCCAGCAGCTGGGGACAGGGTAATTCACCCCTCCACTTT
CASSWGQGNSPLHF
>TRBV18|.|TRBD1|TRBJ1-1
TGTGCCAGCTCACCGACAGGGGGCGCGACGAACACTGAAGCTTTCTTT
CASSPTGGATNTEAFF
>TRBV11-2|few|.|TRBJ2-7
TGTGCCAGCAGCCAACCCTCTCAAGGTTTTTACGAGCAGTACTTC
CASSQPSQGFYEQYF
>TRBV7-8|.|TRBD2|TRBJ2-3
TGTGCCAGCAGCATTCAACTAGCGGGGGGGAGTACGCAGTATTTT
CASSIQLAGGSTQYF
>TRBV10-3|.|.|TRBJ2-2
TGTGCCTCCATCTGGGGGCCCAACACCGGGGAGCTGTTTTTT
CASIWGPNTGELFF
>TRBV28|.|TRBD1|TRBJ1-6
TGTGCCAGCAGTTACTGGGGACAGGGTGGTTCACCCCTCCACTTT
CASSYWGQGGSPLHF
>TRBV7-8|.|TRBD1|TRBJ1-5
TGTGCCAGCAGCTTAGATTTTACCAGGGGGCAAGGCAATCAGCCCCAGCATTTT
CASSLDFTRGQGNQPQHF
>TRBV5-8|.|.|TRBJ2-7
TGTGCCAGCAGCTTGTCTTATTTTAGCTCCTACGAGCAGTACTTC
CASSLSYFSSYEQYF
>TRBV21-1|.|.|TRBJ1-3
TGTGCCAGCAGCAAACTGAGGACAGGGAAAAGCTCTGGAAACACCATATATTTT
CASSKLRTGKSSGNTIYF
>TRBV10-3|.|.|TRBJ1-4
TGTGCCATCAGTGATCTCTACAGGGATGGAGAAAAACTGTTTTTT
CAISDLYRDGEKLFF
>TRBV5-4|.|TRBD1|TRBJ1-2
TGTGCCAGCAGCACGGGACAGAGACTGGGGGGGTATGGCTACACCTTC
CASSTGQRLGGYGYTF
>TRBV15|.|.|TRBJ1-2
TGTGCCACCAGCAGAGGGGGGGCTGGTCTTAACTATGGCTACACCTTC
CATSRGGAGLNYGYTF
>TRBV19|.|TRBD1|TRBJ1-6
TGTGCCAGTAGCAACACTGACGGGACAGGGAATTCACCCCTCCACTTT
CASSNTDGTGNSPLHF